The clone carrying this TCR beta chain was observed at least ten times. Antigen specificity is unknown. The data were taken from a study of T cells in Graves' hyperthyroidism and ophthalmopathy. Study-wide points: Within blood appeared most thyroid clonotypes that had expanded above 0.001.

Amplified TCR beta CDR3 regions derived from RNA transcripts. A set of HTBI primers served as the primers for a first-round RT-PCR of the TCR CDR3. TCRdb itself ran the multiplex PCR reads through MiXCR, one entry per CDR3 protein. The table lists some 690,000 distinct CDR3 sequences, roughly a sixth of them singletons. Germline V gene lookup returns CDR1 SGHAT and CDR2 FQDESV (reference sequence). The V and J ends lost 6 bases and 7 bases respectively, with 16 bases between them. This CDR3 is 14 amino acids long. Hyperthyroidism was newly diagnosed in patients aged 18 to 65 (duration under 2 months).

The sample was blood. The source is a man between 50 and 59 years old with Graves' hyperthyroidism. V and J are TRBV11-1 and TRBJ2-1; D might be TRBD1 or TRBD2, each matching 5 bases. CDR3 residues: CASSPRVGENEQFF. The CDR3 bases are TGTGCCAGCAGTCCGAGGGTGGGGGAGAATGAGCAGTTCTTC.